This T cell receptor (beta chain) was identified in a study of PD-1 blockade in classical Hodgkin lymphoma. Study as a whole: It was nivolumab at 3 mg/kg, given intravenously every 2 weeks, that patients received.

Profiling relied on immunoSEQ multiplex PCR, and the TCRdb table lists in-frame clones only, not all of them. This sample has tens of thousands of clones, with 70% found just once. The CDR3 covers 13 residues. CDR1 is ENHRY, CDR2 SYGVKD, per germline. V lost 11 bases to trimming and J lost 7 bases, with 21 bases between them. Each patient experienced a relapse that followed autologous stem cell transplantation, and brentuximab vedotin exposure varied. This TCR was recovered from a human donor with classical Hodgkin lymphoma. The chain joins TRBV10-3 to TRBJ2-7; D possibly matches TRBD1 or TRBD2 (5 bases each). This specimen consisted of peripheral blood mononuclear cells (PBMCs), obtained before the second cycle of nivolumab. DNA for the CDR3: TGTGCCTCCAGGGAGAGTCGCTCTGGGGAGCAGTACGTC. Translation: CASRESRSGEQYV.